One and the same sample provided the 10 T cell receptor beta chains below, sequenced in a study of blood T cell repertoires in COVID-19. The table came from immunoSEQ multiplex PCR; TCRdb's copy has only in-frame clones and leaves some out. This table has roughly 150,000 clones, around 86% appearing once. The sample consisted of peripheral blood. The receptors derive from a woman of 80 years or more with acute or convalescent COVID-19.

This clone was seen more than once but under ten times. The V gene is TRBV14, the J gene TRBJ1-2, with D perhaps matching TRBD1 (5 bases). V lost 0 bases, J lost 7 bases, and 15 bases lay in between. Per germline, CDR1 SGHDN and CDR2 FVKESK. The CDR3 length is 15 residues. The CDR3 DNA reads TGTGCCAGCAGCCAAGATTGGCAGGGCGTAAGTGGCTACACCTTC. As protein: CASSQDWQGVSGYTF.

This clone was seen a handful of times. The V and J genes are TRBV7-2 and TRBJ2-5; TRBD2 might be the D (5 bases). With 5 bases removed from V and 1 base from J, the gap between germline ends came to 14 bases. Germline V gene lookup returns CDR1 SGHTA and CDR2 FQGNSA. The CDR3 covers 15 residues. DNA for the CDR3: TGTGCCAGCAGCCCCGGACTTAGGGCCCAAGAGACCCAGTACTTC. This gives the protein CASSPGLRAQETQYF.

The chain couples TRBV10-3 to TRBJ1-2; possibly TRBD1 for D (5 bases). The CDR3 covers 15 residues. Per the germline V gene, CDR1 is ENHRY and CDR2 is SYGVKD. Trimming removed 0 bases from V and 5 bases from J, with 13 bases in between. DNA for the CDR3: TGTGCCATCAGTGAGTCTGACAGAGTAATGTATGGCTACACCTTC. It specifies CAISESDRVMYGYTF.

The J gene is TRBJ1-2, the V gene TRBV20-1; a weak D match, TRBD1 (5 bases). This CDR3 contains 11 residues. Per germline, CDR1 DFQATT and CDR2 SNEGSKA (reference sequence). Trimming shortened V by 6 bases and J by 4 bases, and 9 bases separated the two germline ends. The CDR3 spells CSAGDFYGYTF. Here the CDR3 DNA reads TGCAGTGCGGGGGACTTCTATGGCTACACCTTC.

A few counts support this clone. The chain combines TRBV24-1 with TRBJ1-6; 9 positions match TRBD1. This CDR3 is built from 15 residues. Trimming at V came to 3 bases and at J to 5 bases, leaving 1 base not matched to a gene. Germline-derived CDR1 and CDR2 are KGHDR and SFDVKD. The CDR3 sequence: CATSDGDRDNSPLHF. The CDR3 nucleotides read TGTGCCACCAGTGATGGGGACAGGGATAATTCACCCCTCCACTTT.

J is TRBJ2-5 and V is TRBV2, with 12 bases matching TRBD2. Germline-derived CDR1 and CDR2 are SNHLY and FYNNEI. V shed 2 bases and J 3 bases; nucleotides not matched to a gene: 1. The length of the CDR3 is 15 residues. The CDR3 spells CASSELAGGKETQYF. DNA for the CDR3: TGTGCCAGCAGTGAACTAGCGGGAGGGAAAGAGACCCAGTACTTC.

The chain links TRBV24-1 to TRBJ2-2; D is possibly TRBD2 (6 bases). V was trimmed by 3 bases and J by 1 base, leaving 8 bases between them. The germline gives CDR1 KGHDR, CDR2 SFDVKD. This CDR3 has 15 residues. The CDR3 sequence is CATSDAGRNTGELFF. The CDR3 bases are TGTGCCACCAGTGATGCCGGGAGGAACACCGGGGAGCTGTTTTTT.

Points on this clone: Sequence at one end of the junction differs from germline and may be a read error. The chain uses TRBV7-2 and TRBJ2-1, with 9 positions matching TRBD2. Germline assignment: CDR1 SGHTA and CDR2 FQGNSA. This CDR3 contains 17 residues. CDR3 amino acids: CASNLEGRGRALNEQFF. CDR3 DNA: TGTGCCAGCAACTTAGAAGGTCGCGGGAGGGCCCTAAATGAGCAGTTCTTC.

The chain recombines TRBV3-1 (or the pseudogene TRBV3-2) with TRBJ2-5, with TRBD1 matching over 7 bases. Germline V gene sequence: CDR1 LGHDT, CDR2 YNNKEL (reference sequence). V shed 1 base and J 4 bases; nucleotides not matched to a gene: 6. CDR3 length: 15 residues. The DNA for the CDR3 is TGTGCCAGCAGCCAAGGAAGGGGGCGCTTAGAGACCCAGTACTTC. It is translated as CASSQGRGRLETQYF.

This clone appeared a few times. The chain joins TRBV7-9 to TRBJ1-1; unclear D gene. The CDR3 length is 14 residues. Germline assignment: CDR1 SEHNR and CDR2 FQNEAQ (reference sequence). Trimming left V 1 base short and J 0 bases short, with 6 bases between. The chain's CDR3 is CASSLGAMNTEAFF. In nucleotides, the CDR3 is TGTGCCAGCAGCTTAGGAGCCATGAACACTGAAGCTTTCTTT.